The clone carrying this T cell receptor delta chain was observed a handful of times. Gammadelta T cells were flow-sorted from PBMC into Vgamma9/Vdelta2+ and Vdelta2-negative populations for bulk analysis. The CDR3 contains 20 residues. The V gene's germline CDR1 is TSWWSYY and CDR2 QGS. Trimming cost V 3 bases and J 0 bases; bases outside gene matches: 19. The entry originates in a study of γδ T cells in repeated Plasmodium falciparum infection. TCRdb re-processed the multiplex PCR reads using CATT. The sample shows some 100,000 delta-chain clones, 1.4% of them seen only once. V usage is TRDV1 and J usage is TRDJ1; 7 bases map to TRDD3. The J gene, left out of TCRdb, was set here by checking the DNA against germline. The source of this sequence is a pool of human donors (malaria-infected and uninfected, not separated). Sequenced: gamma-delta T cells from blood. The CDR3 coding sequence is TGTGCTCTTGGGGACCCTAATTTGGGGGACGATCGGGGTTACACCGATAAACTCATCTTT. Translated, it gives CALGDPNLGDDRGYTDKLIF.